This T cell receptor (beta chain) is drawn from a study of blood T cell dynamics during melanoma immunotherapy. Time point given: week 3, after first cycle of checkpoint inhibitor. No patient had earlier systemic cancer treatment, concurrent immunosuppressants, or another active cancer. V lost 4 bases to trimming and J lost 0 bases; unmatched junction nucleotides: 9. The CDR3 is 17 residues long. Germline V lookup: CDR1 SEHNR, CDR2 FQNEAQ (reference sequence). This table comes from immunoSEQ multiplex PCR, and its TCRdb copy is limited to in-frame clones, with some not included. The sample has some 8,200 clones; more than 75% are singletons.

This chain connects TRBV7-9 to TRBJ2-1, with TRBD2 matching over 7 bases. The origin of this receptor is a human donor with melanoma. The source material was blood, sampled from a patient treated with checkpoint blockade. The DNA for the CDR3 is TGTGCCAGCAGCTGGACCCCACTAGCGAGCTCCTACAATGAGCAGTTCTTC. This encodes CASSWTPLASSYNEQFF.